The clone carrying this TCR beta chain was detected only once. This sample stems from a study of blood T cell repertoires in COVID-19. The V end lost 7 bases, the J end lost 4 bases, and 13 bases lay between the germline ends. This CDR3 has 13 residues. Looked up from germline, CDR1 is SNHLY and CDR2 is FYNNEI. Sequencing was performed with immunoSEQ multiplex PCR; in TCRdb, only in-frame clones are kept and a portion is missing. The sample carries roughly 400,000 clones, over 75% recorded once. The sequence came from a middle-aged woman with acute COVID-19. Sequencing used PBMCs or T cells enriched from blood (not recorded which). This chain uses TRBV2 with TRBJ2-5, with D maybe TRBD1 (6 bases). The CDR3: CASNREGAETQYF. For the CDR3, the DNA is TGTGCCAGCAACAGGGAAGGGGCAGAGACCCAGTACTTC.